Given below is one T cell receptor (beta chain) in context. Its antigen is not yet known. No much larger clonotype is one base removed from it; base qualities were not supplied. Library prep was done by the immunoSEQ multiplex PCR assay. For the multiplex PCR, a mixture combining 60 forward primers for TCR Vbeta segments and 13 reverse primers for TCR Jbeta segments was used. The CDR3 region of rearranged TCR beta genes was amplified from genomic DNA by a multiplex PCR assay. On the Illumina HiSeq System, the amplified TCR beta libraries were sequenced as 87-base-pair reads. Turning to the authors' computational methods: In a later analysis, 70 million to 95 million unique TCR beta chains were counted across the 666 repertoires, and about 10 million of these chains were shared by at least two donors. To remove PCR and sequencing errors, raw reads were error-corrected and collapsed into unique sequences using a nearest-neighbor algorithm that merged closely related sequences. To assign V, D and J gene segments, CDR3 sequences were aligned to IMGT reference sequences. For a sequence to be retained, a match of at least six nucleotides was required to both a V gene segment and a J gene segment. A rearrangement was called productive if the CDR3 had no stop codons and remained in frame with V and J, and every other rearrangement was called non-productive. CDR3 was defined by IMGT convention, running from the second conserved V-encoded cysteine to the conserved J-encoded phenylalanine. The earlier analysis of approximately 500 of the donors excluded sequences that lacked an unambiguous match to a single V gene segment. An earlier analysis of several hundred of the donors classified V segments as functional when productive rearrangements were above 56.7% and as segregating when the standard deviation between donors was above 5%. A statistical classification framework was built for diagnosing cytomegalovirus status from the catalog of TCR beta chain sequences. In a later analysis, V and J genes were assigned by comparing TCR nucleotide sequences against IMGT/GENE-DB human TR gene sequences. A later analysis assigned CDR3 sequences and most-parsimonious VDJ recombination scenarios with the TCRdist pipeline. In a later analysis, each TCR beta chain was defined by its CDR3 amino acid sequence together with its V-gene family, and reads lacking a unique V-gene family were excluded. To address suspected cross-contamination and a sequencing artifact, a later analysis removed 450 to 700 highly shared, low-generation-probability nucleotide sequences. A later analysis calculated a clonal expansion index for each public chain from normalized within-repertoire ranks of inferred template counts. In a later analysis, generation probabilities were computed using a VDJ recombination model fitted to out-of-frame rearrangements, and the results were checked against IGoR. In a later analysis, TCR-TCR, TCR-HLA and TCR-CMV co-occurrence was scored with hypergeometric tests, and a repertoire-size bias correction was applied to TCR pairs. False discovery rates were estimated in a later analysis by permuting HLA or CMV assignments 20 times. In a later analysis, co-occurring TCRs were grouped using DBSCAN, and TCRdist sequence similarity was added for clustering within HLA-allele-positive subsets. Repertoires with fewer than 30,000 or more than 120,000 public chains were left out of co-occurrence clustering, as were about 5 repertoires with anomalous nucleotide sharing. Sourced from immuneACCESS, this table was stored by TCRdb with only in-frame sequences that have V and J called. A share of the clones is absent; for the studies checked, an unresolved V gene accounts for under half, and the remainder has no known explanation. That table furnishes V, J and clone size, whereas the DNA furnished D and trimming. The sample data list about 160,000 clones, and around 85% of these were observed just once. Approximately 1.3% of the sample lies in the top ten.

The data stem from a study of cytomegalovirus exposure and HLA in healthy donors (dated by TCRdb to 2016 to 2017). Concerning the study at large: An earlier analysis of several hundred of the donors reported about 290 Gb of sequence data and around 110 million unique TCR beta sequences from 150 million to 200 million T cells. Using immunosequencing, the study profiled T cell repertoires from 666 subjects and related those repertoires to cytomegalovirus serostatus. Approximately 300 gigabases of sequencing data and 70 million to 100 million unique TCR sequences made up an early release that covered 500 to 700 HLA-typed donors. Among the roughly 400 genotyped donors, under 90% belonged to the genetic ancestry cluster associated with self-reported Caucasian donors. Donor age, sex, ethnicity and CMV serostatus were compiled alongside the repertoire data. All discovery cohort repertoires had been generated on a single sequencing platform. Both class I and class II loci were covered by HLA typing, at four-digit resolution. A later analysis re-examined previously published TCR beta repertoires from more than 600 donors and added high-resolution HLA genotyping to investigate patterns of TCR occurrence. In the later analysis, no new phenotypic data were used to find candidate immune exposures; instead, reliance was placed on TCR beta sequences and their occurrence across donors. An earlier analysis of around 580 of the donors used high-throughput TCR beta sequencing to judge whether each TCR beta V gene segment behaved as functional or pseudogenic. Across some 400 genotyped donors of the cohort, an average of about 200,000 unique TCR beta nucleotide sequences per donor were sequenced, and roughly 18% of those sequences were non-productive. A later genetic analysis used genome-wide SNP genotypes for 398 of the 666 donors, treating that subset as a discovery cohort. The number of typed donors differed by locus: roughly 620-640 for A, B, C, DRB1 and DQB1; some 500 for DQA1; around 580 for DPA1; and roughly 450 for DPB1. High-throughput TCR immunosequencing, statistical association of individual TCRs with disease status, and machine learning were combined to predict cytomegalovirus infection status. The study was designed to test whether signatures of past pathogen exposure could be identified by cataloging public T cell receptors. Along with the roughly 710-subject first cohort, a separate validation cohort of over a hundred different subjects was used. Roughly five DR-DQ haplotypes were handled as single units for association and clustering because linkage in the cohort was strong.

The cohort consisted of 600 or so healthy bone marrow donors. At the time of sampling, all cohort members were nominally healthy, though unrecorded immune exposures were likely present. The donor tested CMV seropositive, placing the donor among the roughly 300 seropositive members of the cohort. A peripheral blood sample was collected from each donor, and TCR beta sequencing was performed on peripheral blood mononuclear cells. Genomic DNA was extracted from the blood cell samples with the Qiagen DNeasy Blood Extraction Kit. On the study overall, not on this receptor specifically: A further reported finding was that TCR beta sequences accurately predicted the HLA-A and HLA-B alleles for most subjects in the first cohort. In a later analysis, HLA-associated TCR beta chains were found to be more clonally expanded and to have lower generation probabilities than equally common non-associated chains. The presence/absence analyses assumed that sequencing depth was roughly uniform across donors, and that assumption may not be true. Correlated functional status among segregating V segments might reflect linkage disequilibrium, but an unknown experimental factor could not be ruled out. The sequencing pipeline was judged likely to have produced a cluster of highly shared sequence variants as a technical artifact. An association between a missense DCLRE1C variant and V-gene and J-gene trimming of TCR beta chains was found in a later genetic analysis and replicated in an independent cohort. Because counts were too low, seventeen rarely observed V segments, including chromosome 9 orphons, were excluded from the earlier analysis of under 650 of the donors. In this cohort, only TCR beta chains were sequenced, and detectable features were limited by the absence of alpha or paired-chain data. A later analysis found that TCR association rates varied across HLA loci, with DRB1 alleles showing the most associated TCRs and HLA-C alleles the fewest. The authors suggested that the approach could potentially be extended to other disease states and immunological phenotypes. In an earlier analysis of some 640 of the donors, most TCR beta V segments were observed in productive rearrangements about 90% or about 30% of the time, broadly matching IMGT annotations. According to a later genetic analysis, donors in an Asian-associated ancestry cluster had fewer N-insertions in productive TCRs than the approximately 650-donor mean. A later analysis found that most CMV-associated TCR beta chains appeared HLA-restricted, with HLA associations seemingly driven largely by CMV exposure. Because some donors lacked HLA typing at each locus, the association tests relied only on the typed subset. Most TCR sequences were observed very rarely across donors, whereas some public TCRs were present in many individuals. In the study, around 150 TCR beta chains were listed as associated with cytomegalovirus. In a later analysis, around 17,000 TCR beta sequences were associated with specific HLA alleles at a false discovery rate of 0.05. Assigning TCR associations to individual alleles was difficult when HLA alleles, especially DR and DQ, strongly co-occurred. A few of the identified cytomegalovirus-associated TCR beta chains were confirmed in vitro to be specific for cytomegalovirus antigens. The classifier was reported to diagnose cytomegalovirus status with high specificity and sensitivity in both the original cohort and the validation cohort. CMV serostatus was the only immune exposure information available for the cohort. According to a later analysis, parvovirus B19, influenza, CMV and Epstein-Barr virus appeared linked to several top co-occurrence clusters.

The sequence came from a middle-aged man in good health and CMV-seropositive. Source material: PBMCs.

The sequence in DNA is TGCGCCAGCAGCTTGGGCGGGACTACCGAAGAGACCCAGTACTTC. Translation gives CASSLGGTTEETQYF. The sequence is built from TRBV5-1 and TRBJ2-5, with 7 central nucleotides matching TRBD2. V has 0 bases trimmed and J has 3 bases trimmed; junction bases matching no gene number 5. From the germline V gene, CDR1 is SGHRS and CDR2 is YFSETQ. Including cysteine and phenylalanine, the CDR3 has 15 amino acids. Of the read, only the CDR3 DNA is kept; its 45 bases are in frame from base 1. Supplemented by the reference TRBV5-1 and TRBJ2-5 proteins around the CDR3, the complete variable domain is KAGVTQTPRYLIKTRGQQVTLSCSPISGHRSVSWYQQTPGQGLQFLFEYFSETQRNKGNFPGRFSGRQFSNSRSEMNVSTLELGDSALYLCASSLGGTTEETQYFGPGTRLLVL.